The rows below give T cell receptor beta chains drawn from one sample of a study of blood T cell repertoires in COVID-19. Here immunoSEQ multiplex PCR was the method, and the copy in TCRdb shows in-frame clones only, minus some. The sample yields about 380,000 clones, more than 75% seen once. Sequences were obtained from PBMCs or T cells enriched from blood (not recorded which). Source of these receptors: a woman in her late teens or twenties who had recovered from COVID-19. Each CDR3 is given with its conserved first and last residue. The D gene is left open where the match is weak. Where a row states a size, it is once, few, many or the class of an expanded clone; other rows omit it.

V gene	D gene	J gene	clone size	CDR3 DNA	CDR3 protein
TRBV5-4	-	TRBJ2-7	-	TGTGCCAGCAGCTTGCTTGGCGGTCCCTACGAGCAGTACTTC	CASSLLGGPYEQYF
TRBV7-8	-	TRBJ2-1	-	TGTGCCAGCAGCTGGGGGACTGACGCCGTATACAATGAGCAGTTCTTC	CASSWGTDAVYNEQFF
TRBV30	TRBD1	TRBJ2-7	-	TGTGCCTGTTTGTATGGGACAGGGAGAAACGAGCAGTACTTC	CACLYGTGRNEQYF
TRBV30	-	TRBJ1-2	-	TGTGCCTGGAGCGGTGACAGTGGGGATGGCTACACCTTC	CAWSGDSGDGYTF
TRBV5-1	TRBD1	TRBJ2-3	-	TGCGCCAGCAGTGTTCAACAGGGGGCGACAGATACGCAGTATTTT	CASSVQQGATDTQYF
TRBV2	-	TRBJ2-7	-	TGTGCCAGCAGTGATTCAGGGTTGAGCGAGCAGTACTTC	CASSDSGLSEQYF
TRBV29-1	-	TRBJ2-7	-	TGCAGCGCGAAGGGGGGGCGCTCCTACGAGCAGTACTTC	CSAKGGRSYEQYF
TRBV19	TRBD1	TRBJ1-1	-	TGTGCCAGTAACAGGGGGCTTGTCACTGAAGCTTTCTTT	CASNRGLVTEAFF
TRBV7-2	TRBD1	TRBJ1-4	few	TGTGCCAGCAGCTTAGCTCGGCGGACAGGTTATGAAAAACTGTTTTTT	CASSLARRTGYEKLFF
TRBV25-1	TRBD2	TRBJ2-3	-	TGTGCCAGCAGTGAATCTAGCGGGGGGGCGGCAGATACGCAGTATTTT	CASSESSGGAADTQYF
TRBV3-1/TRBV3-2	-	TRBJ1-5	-	TGTGCCAGCAGCCCCCGGGGGGGGGTTCAGCCCCAGCATTTT	CASSPRGGVQPQHF
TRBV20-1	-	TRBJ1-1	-	TGCAGTGCTTCAAAGAACACTGAAGCTTTCTTT	CSASKNTEAFF
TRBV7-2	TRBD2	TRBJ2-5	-	TGTGCCAGCAGCTTACGGAGCGGGGGCCAAGAGACCCAGTACTTC	CASSLRSGGQETQYF